Listed below are T cell receptor beta chains from one sample, sequenced in a study of metastatic and nonmetastatic thyroid tumors. TCRdb re-called clones via MiXCR from the PCR reads. Seen here are some 86,000 clones, 9.5% to 15% observed once, and the top ten hold around 10%. What was sequenced was tumor tissue. The receptors were sampled from a female donor with papillary thyroid cancer or a benign thyroid nodule (not recorded which). Some clones in this sample may be carry-over from other donors' samples. Both conserved end residues are part of each CDR3. The D gene is left open where the match is weak. Expanded clones are given a class, and other clones once, few, many or no size at all.

clone_size	d_call	v_call	j_call	cdr3_nt	cdr3_aa
NA	TRBD2	TRBV3-1	TRBJ2-1	TGTGCCAGCAGCCTCGGACTAGTGGATGAGCAGTTCTTC	CASSLGLVDEQFF
many	TRBD2	TRBV11-2	TRBJ2-3	TGTGCCAGCAGCCTGACTAGCCTAAGCACAGATACGCAGTATTTT	CASSLTSLSTDTQYF
few	TRBD1	TRBV15	TRBJ2-7	TGTGCCACCAGCAGCCTGGACAGGGTATCTAACTACGAGCAATACTTC	CATSSLDRVSNYEQYF
many	NA	TRBV5-5	TRBJ2-7	TGTGCCAGCAGCTTGTTTTCCGAGCAGTACTTC	CASSLFSEQYF
many	TRBD1	TRBV5-1	TRBJ2-7	TGCGCCAGCACCCCCACAGGGGGCGCGTTCGAGCAGTACTTC	CASTPTGGAFEQYF
NA	TRBD1	TRBV6-5	TRBJ1-5	TGTGCCAGCAGTTACTCGACAGGGGCCAATCAGCCCAAGCATTTT	CASSYSTGANQPKHF
many	NA	TRBV6-4	TRBJ1-1	TGTGCCAGCAGTGCCAGGTTGAACACTGAAGCTTTCTTT	CASSARLNTEAFF
NA	NA	TRBV5-1	TRBJ2-1	TGCGCCAGCAGCCGGGCCGGTGGTGAGCAGTTCTTC	CASSRAGGEQFF
many	TRBD2	TRBV7-6	TRBJ2-7	TGTGCCAGCAGCTTAGGGCCTAGCGGCAGCTCCTACGAGCAGTACTTC	CASSLGPSGSSYEQYF
many	TRBD2	TRBV11-1	TRBJ2-7	TGTGCCAGCAGCCCGCCGCGGGCGGGACTAGGCGGCGAGCAGTACTTC	CASSPPRAGLGGEQYF
NA	TRBD2	TRBV29-1	TRBJ2-1	TGCAGCGTTCACACTAGCGGAAAGCAGTTCTTC	CSVHTSGKQFF
many	TRBD1	TRBV7-9	TRBJ1-3	TGTGCCAGCAGCCTACAGGGGACCACTGGAAACACCATATATTTT	CASSLQGTTGNTIYF
many	NA	TRBV28	TRBJ2-2	TGTGCCAGCAGTTTGGGGGTCGGGGAGCTGTTTTTT	CASSLGVGELFF
many	TRBD1	TRBV20-1	TRBJ2-7	TGCAGTGCTAGAGCCTTGGGACAGGGGAGCTCCTACGAGCAGTACTTC	CSARALGQGSSYEQYF
many	TRBD1	TRBV13	TRBJ1-1	TGTGCCAGCAGCTCCCGGGACAGTACTGCTTTCTTT	CASSSRDSTAFF
many	TRBD1	TRBV6-2/TRBV6-3	TRBJ2-7	TGTGCCAGCAGTTTCCTCGGGACAGGCGAGCAGTACTTC	CASSFLGTGEQYF
NA	NA	TRBV20-1	TRBJ1-5	TGCAGTGTTGAGATGGGGTCAAGTAGCAATCAGCCCCAGCATTTT	CSVEMGSSSNQPQHF